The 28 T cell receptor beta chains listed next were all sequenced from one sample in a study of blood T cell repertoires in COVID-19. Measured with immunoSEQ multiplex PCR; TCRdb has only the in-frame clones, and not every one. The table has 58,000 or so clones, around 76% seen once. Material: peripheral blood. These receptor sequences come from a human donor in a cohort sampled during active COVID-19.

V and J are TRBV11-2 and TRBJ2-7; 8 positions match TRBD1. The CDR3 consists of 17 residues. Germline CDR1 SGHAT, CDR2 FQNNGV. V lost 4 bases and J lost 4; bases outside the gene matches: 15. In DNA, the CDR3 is TGTGCCAGCAGCTCTCCCCGGGGAGACAGGGGAAAATACGAGCAGTACTTC. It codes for CASSSPRGDRGKYEQYF. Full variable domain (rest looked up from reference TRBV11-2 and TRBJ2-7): EAGVAQSPRYKIIEKRQSVAFWCNPISGHATLYWYQQILGQGPKLLIQFQNNGVVDDSQLPKDRFSAERLKGVDSTLKIQPAKLEDSAVYLCASSSPRGDRGKYEQYFGPGTRLTVT.

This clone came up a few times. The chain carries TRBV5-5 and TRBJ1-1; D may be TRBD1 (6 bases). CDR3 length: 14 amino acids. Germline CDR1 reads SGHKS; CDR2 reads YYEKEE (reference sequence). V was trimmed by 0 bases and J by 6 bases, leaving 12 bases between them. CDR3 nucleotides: TGTGCCAGCAGCTTGGGATCAGGGGCAGCTGAAGCTTTCTTT. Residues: CASSLGSGAAEAFF.

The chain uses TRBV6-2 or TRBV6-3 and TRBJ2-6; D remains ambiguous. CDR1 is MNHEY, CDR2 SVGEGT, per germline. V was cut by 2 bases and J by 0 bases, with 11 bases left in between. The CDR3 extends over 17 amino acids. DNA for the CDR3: TGTGCCAGCAGTTACATTCTAAGTGTCTCTGGGGCCAACGTCCTGACTTTC. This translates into CASSYILSVSGANVLTF.

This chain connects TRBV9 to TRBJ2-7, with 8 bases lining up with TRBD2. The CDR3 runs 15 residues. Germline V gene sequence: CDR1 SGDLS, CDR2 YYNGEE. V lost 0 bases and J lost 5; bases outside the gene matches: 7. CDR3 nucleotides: TGTGCCAGCAGCGTAGGAGGGACTAGGCGGGACGAGCAGTACTTC. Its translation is CASSVGGTRRDEQYF.

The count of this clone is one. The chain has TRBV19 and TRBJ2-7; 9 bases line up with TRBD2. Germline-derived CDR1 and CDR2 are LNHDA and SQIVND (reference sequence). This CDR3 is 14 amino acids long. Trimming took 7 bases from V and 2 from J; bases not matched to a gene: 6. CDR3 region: CASKSGRNPYEQYF. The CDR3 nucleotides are TGTGCCAGTAAAAGCGGGAGGAACCCCTACGAGCAGTACTTC.

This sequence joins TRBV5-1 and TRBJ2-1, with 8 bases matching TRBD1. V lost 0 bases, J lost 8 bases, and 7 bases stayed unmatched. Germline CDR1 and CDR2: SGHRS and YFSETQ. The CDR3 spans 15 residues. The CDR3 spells CASSLGQGLVDEQFF. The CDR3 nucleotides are TGCGCCAGCAGCTTGGGACAGGGGCTAGTCGATGAGCAGTTCTTC. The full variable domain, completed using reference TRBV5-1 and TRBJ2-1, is KAGVTQTPRYLIKTRGQQVTLSCSPISGHRSVSWYQQTPGQGLQFLFEYFSETQRNKGNFPGRFSGRQFSNSRSEMNVSTLELGDSALYLCASSLGQGLVDEQFFGPGTRLTVL.

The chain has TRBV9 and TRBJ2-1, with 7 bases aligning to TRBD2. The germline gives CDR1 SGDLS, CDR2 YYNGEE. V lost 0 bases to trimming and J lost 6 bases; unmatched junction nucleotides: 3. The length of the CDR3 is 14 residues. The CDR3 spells CASSVVPGGNEQFF. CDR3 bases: TGTGCCAGCAGCGTAGTTCCGGGGGGCAATGAGCAGTTCTTC. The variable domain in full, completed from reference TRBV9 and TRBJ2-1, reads DSGVTQTPKHLITATGQRVTLRCSPRSGDLSVYWYQQSLDQGLQFLIQYYNGEERAKGNILERFSAQQFPDLHSELNLSSLELGDSALYFCASSVVPGGNEQFFGPGTRLTVL.

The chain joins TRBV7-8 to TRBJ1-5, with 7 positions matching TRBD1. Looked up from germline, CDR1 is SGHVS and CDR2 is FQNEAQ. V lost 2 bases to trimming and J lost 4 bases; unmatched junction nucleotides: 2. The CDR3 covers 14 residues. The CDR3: CASSLTTGNQPQHF. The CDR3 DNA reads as TGTGCCAGCAGCTTAACGACAGGGAATCAGCCCCAGCATTTT.

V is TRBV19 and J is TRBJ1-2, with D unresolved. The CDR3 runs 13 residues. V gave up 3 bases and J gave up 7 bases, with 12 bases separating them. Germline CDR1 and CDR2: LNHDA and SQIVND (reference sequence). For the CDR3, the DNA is TGTGCCAGTAGTATCGCGGCGGGGAGTGGCTACACCTTC. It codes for CASSIAAGSGYTF.

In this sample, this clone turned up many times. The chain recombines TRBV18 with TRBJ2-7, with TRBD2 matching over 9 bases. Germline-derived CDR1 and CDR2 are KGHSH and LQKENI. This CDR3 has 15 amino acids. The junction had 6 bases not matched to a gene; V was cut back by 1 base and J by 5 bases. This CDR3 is CASSPQTSGGNEQYF. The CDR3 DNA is TGTGCCAGCTCACCACAGACTAGCGGAGGCAACGAGCAGTACTTC.

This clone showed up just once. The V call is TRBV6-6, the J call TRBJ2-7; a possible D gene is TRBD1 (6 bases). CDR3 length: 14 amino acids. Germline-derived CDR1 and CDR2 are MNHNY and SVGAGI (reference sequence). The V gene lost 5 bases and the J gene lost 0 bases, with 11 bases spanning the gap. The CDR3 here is CASSEEQGSYEQYF. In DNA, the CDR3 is TGTGCCAGCAGTGAGGAACAGGGCTCCTACGAGCAGTACTTC.

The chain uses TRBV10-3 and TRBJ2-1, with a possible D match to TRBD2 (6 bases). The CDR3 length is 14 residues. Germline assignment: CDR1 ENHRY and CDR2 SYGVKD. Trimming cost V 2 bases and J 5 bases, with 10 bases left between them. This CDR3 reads CAISEGLANNEQFF. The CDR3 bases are TGTGCCATCAGTGAGGGGCTAGCGAACAATGAGCAGTTCTTC.

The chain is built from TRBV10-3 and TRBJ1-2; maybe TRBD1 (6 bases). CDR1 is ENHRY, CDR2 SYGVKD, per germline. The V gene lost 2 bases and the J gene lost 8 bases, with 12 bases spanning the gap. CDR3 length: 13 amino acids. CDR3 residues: CAISEGQLGGYTF. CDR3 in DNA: TGTGCCATCAGTGAGGGACAGTTGGGAGGCTACACCTTC.

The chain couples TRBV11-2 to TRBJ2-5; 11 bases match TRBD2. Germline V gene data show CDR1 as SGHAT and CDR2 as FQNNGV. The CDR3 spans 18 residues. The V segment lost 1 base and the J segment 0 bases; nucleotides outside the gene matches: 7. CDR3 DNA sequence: TGTGCCAGCAGCTTAGGGCTTAGACTAGCGGGGTACCAAGAGACCCAGTACTTC. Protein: CASSLGLRLAGYQETQYF.

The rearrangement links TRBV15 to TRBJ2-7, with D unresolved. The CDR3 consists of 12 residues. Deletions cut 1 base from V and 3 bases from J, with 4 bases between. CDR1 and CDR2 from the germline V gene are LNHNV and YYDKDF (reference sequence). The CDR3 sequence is CATSRAYYEQYF. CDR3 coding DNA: TGTGCCACCAGCAGAGCGTACTACGAGCAGTACTTC.

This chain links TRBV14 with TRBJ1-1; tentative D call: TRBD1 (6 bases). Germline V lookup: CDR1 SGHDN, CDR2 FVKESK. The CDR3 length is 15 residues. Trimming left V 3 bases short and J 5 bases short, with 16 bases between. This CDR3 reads CASSHSGGLGTEAFF. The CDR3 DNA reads TGTGCCAGCAGCCATTCGGGGGGGCTTGGGACTGAAGCTTTCTTT.

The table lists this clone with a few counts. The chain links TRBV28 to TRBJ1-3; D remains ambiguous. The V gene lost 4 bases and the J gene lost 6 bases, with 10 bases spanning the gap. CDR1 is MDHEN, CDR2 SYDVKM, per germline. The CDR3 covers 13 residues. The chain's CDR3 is CASSYRQANTIYF. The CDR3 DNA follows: TGTGCCAGCAGTTACCGGCAGGCAAACACCATATATTTT.

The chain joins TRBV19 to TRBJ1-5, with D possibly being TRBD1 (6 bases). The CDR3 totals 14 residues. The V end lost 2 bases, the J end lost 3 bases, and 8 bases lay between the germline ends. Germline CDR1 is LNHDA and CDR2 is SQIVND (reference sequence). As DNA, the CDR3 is TGTGCCAGTAGTATAACAGGGTTCAATCAGCCCCAGCATTTT. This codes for CASSITGFNQPQHF.

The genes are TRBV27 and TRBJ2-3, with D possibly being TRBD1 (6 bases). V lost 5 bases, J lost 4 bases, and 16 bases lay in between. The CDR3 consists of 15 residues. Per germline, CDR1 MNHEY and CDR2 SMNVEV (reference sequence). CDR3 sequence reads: CASSHRDGVSDTQYF. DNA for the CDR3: TGTGCCAGCAGTCACAGGGATGGGGTGTCAGATACGCAGTATTTT.

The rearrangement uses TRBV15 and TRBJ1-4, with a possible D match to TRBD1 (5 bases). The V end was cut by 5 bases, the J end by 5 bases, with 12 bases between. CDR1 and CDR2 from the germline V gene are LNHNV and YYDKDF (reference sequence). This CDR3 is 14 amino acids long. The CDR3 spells CATSAGGGNEKLFF. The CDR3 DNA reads TGTGCCACCAGCGCTGGGGGGGGGAATGAAAAACTGTTTTTT.

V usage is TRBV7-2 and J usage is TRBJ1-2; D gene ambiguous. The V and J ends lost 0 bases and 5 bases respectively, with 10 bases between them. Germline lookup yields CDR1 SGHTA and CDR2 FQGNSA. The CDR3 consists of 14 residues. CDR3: CASSLAELSYGYTF. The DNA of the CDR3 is TGTGCCAGCAGCTTAGCGGAGCTAAGTTATGGCTACACCTTC.

The CDR3 DNA reads as TGTGCCAGCAGTTCCGGGACTAGCCTCTACAATGAGCAGTTCTTC. It is translated as CASSSGTSLYNEQFF. This rearrangement joins TRBV6-5 to TRBJ2-1; the match to TRBD2 covers 9 bases. CDR1 is MNHEY, CDR2 SVGAGI, per germline. Unmatched junction bases numbered 4, after V lost 4 bases and J lost 3 bases. This CDR3 has 15 residues.

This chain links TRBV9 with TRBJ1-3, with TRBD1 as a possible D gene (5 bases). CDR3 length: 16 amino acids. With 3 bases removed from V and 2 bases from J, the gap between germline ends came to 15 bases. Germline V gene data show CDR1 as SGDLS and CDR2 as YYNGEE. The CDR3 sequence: CASSAGGNTAGNTIYF. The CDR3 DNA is TGTGCCAGCAGCGCCGGGGGGAATACAGCTGGAAACACCATATATTTT.

The CDR3, as DNA: TGTGCCAGCAGCGACCAGCGTACGAATGAGCAGTTCTTC. It translates to CASSDQRTNEQFF. The rearrangement links TRBV7-8 to TRBJ2-1; D is undetermined. Germline CDR1 reads SGHVS; CDR2 reads FQNEAQ. The CDR3 sequence is 13 residues long. Trimming took 5 bases from V and 7 from J, leaving 12 bases between them.

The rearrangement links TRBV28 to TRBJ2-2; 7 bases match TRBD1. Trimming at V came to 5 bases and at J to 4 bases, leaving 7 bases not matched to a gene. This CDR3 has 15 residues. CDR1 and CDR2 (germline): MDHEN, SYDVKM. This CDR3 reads CASSENRGFTGELFF. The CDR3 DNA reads TGTGCCAGCAGTGAAAACAGGGGTTTCACCGGGGAGCTGTTTTTT.

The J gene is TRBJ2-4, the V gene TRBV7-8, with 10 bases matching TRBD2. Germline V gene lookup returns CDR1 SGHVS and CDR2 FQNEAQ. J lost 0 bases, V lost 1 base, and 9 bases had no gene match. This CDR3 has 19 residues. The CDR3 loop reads CASSLELAGAFLAKNIQYF. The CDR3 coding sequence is TGTGCCAGCAGCTTAGAGCTAGCGGGAGCCTTTCTAGCCAAAAACATTCAGTACTTC.

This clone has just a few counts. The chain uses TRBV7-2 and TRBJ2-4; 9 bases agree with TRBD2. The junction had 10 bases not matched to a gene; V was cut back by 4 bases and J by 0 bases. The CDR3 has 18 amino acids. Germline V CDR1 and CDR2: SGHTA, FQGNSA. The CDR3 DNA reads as TGTGCCAGCAGCTGGACGGGACTAGCCGGTTTAGCCAAAAACATTCAGTACTTC. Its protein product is CASSWTGLAGLAKNIQYF.

This CDR3 reads CASSSRRGTSGPYEQYF. The CDR3, as DNA: TGTGCCAGCAGTTCCCGGAGGGGGACTAGCGGGCCCTACGAGCAGTACTTC. V usage is TRBV27 and J usage is TRBJ2-7, with 12 bases lining up with TRBD2. The CDR3 loop spans 17 amino acids. Germline V lookup: CDR1 MNHEY, CDR2 SMNVEV (reference sequence). V was pared by 4 bases and J by 2 bases, with 9 bases of the junction left unmatched.